This entry concerns a single T cell receptor beta chain. This clonotype occurred many times. Its target antigen remains unknown. Nothing much larger sits one base from this clone, and base qualities are not available. This specimen comes from a study of T-cell memory formation after mild COVID-19 (dated by TCRdb to the early 2020s). The study in broad terms: TCR sequence clusters from the two donors were largely donor specific. In two donors, T-cell clones that expanded and contracted after mild COVID-19 were followed by sequencing TCRalpha and TCRbeta repertoires longitudinally. The cohort comprised two young, previously healthy adult volunteers, one female and one male.

Taken from the germline V gene (reference sequence), the CDR1 and CDR2 loops are LGHDT and YNNKEL. Counted from cysteine to phenylalanine, this CDR3 has 16 amino acids. The only DNA kept is the CDR3, 48 bases in frame from the first base. Trimming removed 1 base from V and 9 bases from J; the gene matches leave 9 bases unexplained. The paper as a whole reports these results and caveats: The detection of some responding clones in pre-infection memory suggests that pre-existing cross-reactive memory T cells joined the SARS-CoV-2 response. Only two mild cases were covered in the study, and larger cohorts including severe cases with pre-infection samples were considered necessary. The second-wave clones that peaked on day 37 were not confirmed to be SARS-CoV-2 specific. Contracting CD4+ clones were found mainly in CM and EM memory subsets, while CD8+ clones were enriched in EMRA. Balanced CD4/CD8 phenotypes were observed for clones contracting from day 15 to 85, whereas a bias towards CD4+ was observed for a second wave of clones expanding from day 15 to 37.

Ficoll-Paque density gradient centrifugation was used to isolate PBMCs. Reads for this sample came from an Illumina NovaSeq 6000. TCRalpha and TCRbeta cDNA libraries were built by 5'RACE with constant-segment primers, adding sample barcodes and unique molecular identifiers. Trizol reagent was used to extract RNA from every sample. Libraries were amplified in two PCR steps, with a second sample barcode and Illumina TruSeq adapters added in the second step. Libraries were sequenced on an Illumina NovaSeq with 2 x 150 bp paired-end reads. As for the authors' bioinformatics: Reads were demultiplexed and collapsed into UMI-guided consensus sequences with migec v1.2.7. Using mixcr v2.1.11, the UMI consensuses were aligned to TRA and TRB V and J templates and assembled into clonotypes. A clonotype was counted as expanded or contracted only if both edgeR and NoisET called the change significant, with noise models trained on biological replicates. For edgeR calls, the thresholds were a false discovery rate-adjusted p below 0.01 and a log2 fold-change of 1. As an exploratory analysis of dynamics, max-normalized trajectories of the 1000 most abundant clonotypes were examined by PCA with hierarchical clustering. Separately sequenced CD4+ and CD8+ repertoires were used to assign a CD4 or CD8 phenotype to each responding clone. Using fastp at Q25 and MiXCR, TCRdb reprocessed the public reads and kept productive beta chains. Rows are combined by CDR3 protein, so each entry shows the most common genes and DNA. The V and J calls shown here were made by TCRdb, not taken from the authors' results. For this sample there are 350,000 to 450,000 distinct CDR3 sequences; approximately 15% appear just once. Less than 25% of the sample lies in the top ten.

Here the chain combines TRBV3-1 and TRBJ2-1; 10 central bases correspond to TRBD1. The specimen was PBMCs or a T cell subset sorted from them (not recorded which). This TCR was recovered from a man younger than 35 who had mild COVID-19 (a few samples of this study predate the infection). The sample titles of this study are shuffled in the database, so cell type and time point are left out; the donor was told from shared clones. The DNA reads as follows: TGTGCCAGCAGCCAAGCCCCAGGGACAGGGGTTGGTGAGCAGTTCTTC. This gives the protein CASSQAPGTGVGEQFF.